This entry lists 28 T cell receptor beta chains sequenced from one sample in a study of T cells in Graves' hyperthyroidism and ophthalmopathy. It was RNA transcripts that yielded the amplified TCR beta CDR3 regions. HTBI primers were the set used in a first-round RT-PCR of the TCR CDR3. One entry per CDR3 protein results from TCRdb running MiXCR on the multiplex PCR reads. This sample has 600,000 or so distinct CDR3 sequences, with roughly 15% found just once. The source material was blood. The receptors come from a woman aged 50 to 65 with Graves' ophthalmopathy.

The chain employs TRBV7-9 and TRBJ2-3, with 7 bases lining up with TRBD2. Trimming removed 7 bases from V and 6 bases from J; junction bases left unmatched: 16. Germline V gives CDR1 SEHNR, CDR2 FQNEAQ (reference sequence). The CDR3 length is 16 residues. CDR3 coding DNA: TGTGCCAGCAACAACTTGGGGGGAGGGCCGTCGGATACGCAGTATTTT. As protein: CASNNLGGGPSDTQYF.

This clonotype was seen a handful of times. V is TRBV12-3 or TRBV12-4 and J is TRBJ1-1, with TRBD1 identical over 7 bases. After removal of 0 bases from V and 4 bases from J, the junction contained 5 bases not matched to a gene. This CDR3 is built from 15 residues. The CDR3 bases are TGTGCCAGCAGTTTAGCATTCAGGGGGGCCACTGAAGCTTTCTTT. Amino acid sequence: CASSLAFRGATEAFF.

This clonotype was counted only a few times. The rearrangement links TRBV27 to TRBJ1-2, with a tentative D call TRBD1 (5 bases). The germline V gene encodes CDR1 MNHEY and CDR2 SMNVEV (reference sequence). The CDR3 length is 14 residues. Between the trimmed V and J ends, which lost 10 bases and 4 bases, there was a span of 19 bases. Here the CDR3 DNA reads TGTGCCACCCATAGCGGGGGAAGGCCCTATGGCTACACCTTC. Amino acids: CATHSGGRPYGYTF.

In regard to this clonotype: Its ends do not fully match the called genes, so a read error is possible. V usage is TRBV7-2 and J usage is TRBJ2-5; D remains unclear. Germline lookup yields CDR1 SGHTA and CDR2 FQGNSA. The CDR3 length is 11 residues. The CDR3 DNA reads as TGTGCCGGCAGCTTAGGCGAGACCCAGTACTTC. Its protein is CAGSLGETQYF.

As concerns this clonotype: At one end the junction does not follow the germline gene, possibly because of a read error. CDR3 region: CVSSLRGSPLHF. CDR3 in DNA: TGTGTCAGCAGTTTGCGGGGGTCACCCCTCCACTTT. The gene calls are TRBV27 and TRBJ1-6, with D tentatively TRBD1 (5 bases). This CDR3 region has 12 residues. CDR1 is MNHEY and CDR2 is SMNVEV in the germline V gene (reference sequence).

Ten or more counts support this clonotype. The V call is TRBV18, the J call TRBJ2-1; the D gene is possibly TRBD2 (6 bases). CDR3 length equals 15 residues. The germline gives CDR1 KGHSH, CDR2 LQKENI. Trimming took 6 bases from V and 8 from J, leaving 20 bases between them. CDR3 loop: CASSPEGRLDYEQFF. The CDR3 DNA reads TGTGCCAGCTCCCCGGAGGGCCGGTTGGACTATGAGCAGTTCTTC.

On this clonotype itself: This may stem from a read error, because a much larger clone lies one nucleotide away. The V gene is TRBV5-1, the J gene TRBJ2-3; 11 bases agree with TRBD2. This CDR3 region has 16 residues. Per germline, CDR1 SGHRS and CDR2 YFSETQ. Here the CDR3 DNA reads TGCGCCGGCAGCTTGGGGGGACTAGCGGTCCTAGCTACGCAGTATTTT. Its protein is CAGSLGGLAVLATQYF.

In this sample, this clonotype turned up a few times. The genes are TRBV20-1 and TRBJ2-1, with 8 bases matching TRBD2. J was trimmed by 0 bases and V by 6 bases; bases with no gene match: 7. CDR1 DFQATT and CDR2 SNEGSKA come from the germline V gene (reference sequence). This CDR3 contains 15 residues. The CDR3 reads CSATKRESSYNEQFF. The CDR3 DNA follows: TGCAGTGCAACTAAGCGGGAGAGCTCCTACAATGAGCAGTTCTTC.

The genes are TRBV9 and TRBJ2-3; 8 bases fit TRBD2. Germline lookup yields CDR1 SGDLS and CDR2 YYNGEE. The CDR3 covers 16 residues. Trimming cost V 0 bases and J 4 bases; bases outside gene matches: 7. The CDR3 coding sequence is TGTGCCAGCAGCGTAGATGTGGGACTAGTCGCAGATACGCAGTATTTT. It is translated as CASSVDVGLVADTQYF. Supplemented by reference TRBV9 and TRBJ2-3, the full variable domain reads DSGVTQTPKHLITATGQRVTLRCSPRSGDLSVYWYQQSLDQGLQFLIQYYNGEERAKGNILERFSAQQFPDLHSELNLSSLELGDSALYFCASSVDVGLVADTQYFGPGTRLTVL.

This clonotype appeared a few times. The chain links TRBV3-1 to TRBJ2-5; D might be TRBD1 or TRBD2, each matching 5 bases. Trimming left V 1 base short and J 2 bases short, with 8 bases between. Germline CDR1 LGHDT, CDR2 YNNKEL (reference sequence). This CDR3 has 14 amino acids. The CDR3 sequence is CASSQGWGQETQYF. The CDR3 DNA follows: TGTGCCAGCAGCCAAGGTTGGGGGCAAGAGACCCAGTACTTC.

The table lists this clonotype with many counts. This rearrangement joins TRBV13 to TRBJ2-5; no clear D gene. This CDR3 has 14 residues. Germline V gene sequence: CDR1 PRHDT, CDR2 FYEKMQ (reference sequence). V was shortened by 2 bases and J by 3 bases, with 10 bases between the two germline ends. The CDR3 DNA sequence: TGTGCCAGCAGCTTAAGTAGGCAGAAAGAGACCCAGTACTTC. It yields the protein CASSLSRQKETQYF.

This clonotype occurred a few times. V is TRBV6-1 and J is TRBJ2-1, with D maybe TRBD1 (6 bases). The CDR3 runs 15 residues. Trimming took 6 bases from V and 8 from J, leaving 20 bases between them. Looked up from germline, CDR1 is MNHNS and CDR2 is SASEGT. DNA of the CDR3: TGTGCCAGCAGGCCCTACCGGGACAAGTGGGATGAGCAGTTCTTC. It specifies CASRPYRDKWDEQFF.

The chain employs TRBV28 and TRBJ1-1; tentatively, D is TRBD1 (6 bases). CDR3 size: 19 residues. The V gene's germline CDR1 is MDHEN and CDR2 SYDVKM. V was cut by 6 bases and J by 2 bases, with 28 bases left in between. In DNA, the CDR3 is TGTGCCAGCAGCATTCGAGGGATGCAGGGAAGGGGGTTTAACACTGAAGCTTTCTTT. This codes for CASSIRGMQGRGFNTEAFF.

This clonotype was recorded at least ten times. The CDR3 sequence is CASSFRLAGVNEQFF. CDR3 DNA: TGTGCCAGCAGCTTCCGACTAGCGGGAGTCAATGAGCAGTTCTTC. J is TRBJ2-1 and V is TRBV11-3; TRBD2 matches at 12 bases. Germline values: CDR1 SGHNT, CDR2 YENEEA. V shed 3 bases, J shed 6 bases, and the junction held 3 bases outside the gene matches. This CDR3 spans 15 amino acids.

This clonotype was detected a few times. The V gene is TRBV4-3, the J gene TRBJ2-3; TRBD2 matches 10 bases. With 1 base clipped from V and 5 bases from J, the junction kept 9 bases outside the gene matches. This CDR3 comprises 17 residues. CDR1 is LGHNA, CDR2 YSLEER, per germline. In nucleotides, the CDR3 is TGCGCCAGCAGCCAAGGGGAAGCGGGAGGGCCGGGAGATACGCAGTATTTT. Translated: CASSQGEAGGPGDTQYF.

About this clonotype itself: A much bigger clone sits one base away, suggesting this may be a read error. This sequence joins TRBV11-1 and TRBJ2-1; possibly TRBD1 for D (6 bases). Germline V gene lookup returns CDR1 SGHAT and CDR2 FQDESV (reference sequence). Deletions cut 5 bases from V and 8 bases from J, with 19 bases between. The CDR3 has 15 residues. Here the CDR3 DNA reads TGTGCCAGCAGCCTTAGGACAGTGGCGATCGATGAGCAGTTCTTC. Translation: CASSLRTVAIDEQFF.

In this sample, this clonotype turned up many times. This chain joins TRBV6-1 and TRBJ2-1, with 10 bases aligning to TRBD2. The V gene's germline CDR1 is MNHNS and CDR2 SASEGT. CDR3 length: 17 amino acids. J gave up 7 bases and V 5 bases, and 14 bases lay outside the gene matches. CDR3 sequence reads: CASSPRFQAGGGNEQFF. The CDR3 nucleotides are TGTGCCAGCAGTCCCCGCTTCCAAGCGGGAGGGGGGAATGAGCAGTTCTTC.

This clonotype has a count of ten or more. The genes are TRBV20-1 and TRBJ1-5; weak D call: TRBD1 (5 bases). V lost 0 bases and J 11 bases, leaving 20 bases between the germline ends. Germline loops: CDR1 DFQATT, CDR2 SNEGSKA (reference sequence). The CDR3 loop spans 15 amino acids. This chain's CDR3 is CSARDYRGVGSSQHF. The DNA of the CDR3 is TGCAGTGCTAGAGATTATCGAGGGGTTGGTTCGTCCCAGCATTTT.

With regard to this clonotype: An end of the junction does not agree with germline; a read error may underlie this. This sequence joins TRBV12-3 or TRBV12-4 and TRBJ2-5; D is possibly TRBD2 (5 bases). The CDR3 sequence is 12 residues long. The CDR3 is CASSRGRIPHNF. CDR3 sequence (DNA): TGTGCCAGCAGCCGAGGGCGGATCCCTCATAACTTC.

At least ten counts were recorded for this clonotype. The rearrangement joins TRBV11-1 to TRBJ2-7; D uncertain. Germline lookup yields CDR1 SGHAT and CDR2 FQDESV (reference sequence). The CDR3 is 13 residues long. The germline V and J ends were trimmed by 0 bases and 5 bases, with 8 bases remaining between them. In DNA, the CDR3 is TGTGCCAGCAGCTTAGCCCCTAGTGACGAGCAGTACTTC. Protein product: CASSLAPSDEQYF.

This clonotype turned up a few times. The chain recombines TRBV29-1 with TRBJ2-7; D is ambiguous. Germline V gene sequence: CDR1 SQVTM, CDR2 ANQGSEA. The ends were cut back, 0 bases at V and 0 bases at J, with 15 bases in the middle. The CDR3 loop spans 16 amino acids. The CDR3 sequence: CSVEDLAGKSSYEQYF. CDR3 bases: TGCAGCGTTGAAGATCTCGCCGGAAAAAGCTCCTACGAGCAGTACTTC.

This clonotype was seen more than once but under ten times. The V call is TRBV4-1, the J call TRBJ2-1; 12 positions agree with TRBD2. Trimming cost V 3 bases and J 8 bases; bases outside gene matches: 17. There are 19 residues in the CDR3. CDR1 MGHRA and CDR2 YSYEKL come from the germline V gene. The CDR3 nucleotides are TGCGCCAGCAGCCACGCTAGCGGGAGGGTCCCCACTACAATTGATGAGCAGTTCTTC. Translated, it gives CASSHASGRVPTTIDEQFF.

The rearrangement uses TRBV7-6 and TRBJ2-7, with D possibly matching TRBD1 (5 bases). V lost 1 base and J lost 0, with 13 bases in between. CDR1 SGHVS and CDR2 FNYEAQ come from the germline V gene. This CDR3 is built from 16 residues. CDR3 DNA sequence: TGTGCCAGCAGCTTAGGCAAGGGGCCTTACTCCTACGAGCAGTACTTC. Translating gives CASSLGKGPYSYEQYF.

The chain has TRBV5-1 and TRBJ2-5; 7 positions agree with TRBD2. CDR3 length: 16 residues. Trimming took 6 bases from V and 0 from J; bases not matched to a gene: 11. Germline assignment: CDR1 SGHRS and CDR2 YFSETQ. In DNA form, the CDR3 reads TGCGCCAGCACCTCTAGCGGAACTATCAACCAAGAGACCCAGTACTTC. Encoded protein: CASTSSGTINQETQYF.

Only a few counts were recorded for this clonotype. The gene calls are TRBV9 and TRBJ1-3, with a tentative D call TRBD1 (6 bases). Germline values: CDR1 SGDLS, CDR2 YYNGEE. CDR3 length: 16 amino acids. V lost 4 bases, J lost 4 bases, and 18 bases lay in between. The CDR3 is CASSPKRQVFGNTIYF. CDR3 in DNA: TGTGCCAGCAGCCCTAAGAGACAGGTATTCGGAAACACCATATATTTT. The variable domain in full, completed from reference TRBV9 and TRBJ1-3, reads DSGVTQTPKHLITATGQRVTLRCSPRSGDLSVYWYQQSLDQGLQFLIQYYNGEERAKGNILERFSAQQFPDLHSELNLSSLELGDSALYFCASSPKRQVFGNTIYFGEGSWLTVV.

This clonotype showed up many times. This chain joins TRBV6-2 or TRBV6-3 and TRBJ2-3; TRBD2 agrees at 11 bases. The germline gives CDR1 MNHEY, CDR2 SVGEGT. The CDR3 spans 15 residues. Unmatched junction bases numbered 9, after V lost 6 bases and J lost 7 bases. The CDR3 here is CASSEVSSGRHTQYF. The CDR3 nucleotides read TGTGCCAGCAGCGAGGTTTCTAGCGGGAGGCATACGCAGTATTTT.

For this clonotype: A much bigger clone sits one base away, suggesting this may be a read error. The J gene is TRBJ2-3, the V gene TRBV11-2; a possible D gene is TRBD2 (6 bases). This CDR3 is 15 amino acids long. V was clipped by 1 base and J by 4 bases, with 12 bases between them. Germline CDR1 and CDR2: SGHAT and FQNNGV. The CDR3 loop is CASSLGLSSADTQYF. The CDR3 bases are TGTGCCAGCAGCTTAGGTCTTTCTAGCGCAGATACGCAGTATTTT. Using reference TRBV11-2 and TRBJ2-3 for the parts outside the CDR3, the full variable domain is EAGVAQSPRYKIIEKRQSVAFWCNPISGHATLYWYQQILGQGPKLLIQFQNNGVVDDSQLPKDRFSAERLKGVDSTLKIQPAKLEDSAVYLCASSLGLSSADTQYFGPGTRLTVL.

The sample holds many counts of this clonotype. The rearrangement links TRBV28 to TRBJ1-2; D is uncertain. The CDR3 is 13 amino acids. CDR1 is MDHEN and CDR2 is SYDVKM in the germline V gene. Between the trimmed V and J ends, which lost 3 bases and 2 bases, there was a span of 7 bases. CDR3 sequence: CASSFATNYGYTF. In DNA, the CDR3 is TGTGCCAGCAGTTTTGCGACGAACTATGGCTACACCTTC.